This T cell receptor (beta chain) was sequenced in a study of T cell responses to AZD1222 COVID-19 vaccine. Worth noting for this clone: As yet, its antigen is unknown.

The study's findings and limits: Seropositive status at baseline applied to only six AZD1222 recipients. The span of vaccine-associated CD4 TCRs extended across spike, with dominance at 160-218 and 743-854. There were mostly white British donors and more females than males, and clonal diversity was possibly underestimated.

The V segment lost 3 bases and the J segment 0 bases; nucleotides outside the gene matches: 5. The CDR3 runs to 17 residues. CDR1 and CDR2 from the germline V gene are MNHEY and SMNVEV (reference sequence). TCRdb's table, derived via immunoSEQ multiplex PCR, lists solely in-frame clones and lacks some. The data hold 60,000 to 75,000 clones, with 80% to 90% observed a single time. This rearrangement joins TRBV27 to TRBJ1-4, with 9 bases identical to TRBD1. The sequences come from peripheral blood, collected on day 0 of AZD1222 vaccination. This TCR was sampled from an adult in good health. The CDR3, as DNA: TGTGCCAGCAGTTTGGGGGGACAGGGAACAACTAATGAAAAACTGTTTTTT. As protein: CASSLGGQGTTNEKLFF.